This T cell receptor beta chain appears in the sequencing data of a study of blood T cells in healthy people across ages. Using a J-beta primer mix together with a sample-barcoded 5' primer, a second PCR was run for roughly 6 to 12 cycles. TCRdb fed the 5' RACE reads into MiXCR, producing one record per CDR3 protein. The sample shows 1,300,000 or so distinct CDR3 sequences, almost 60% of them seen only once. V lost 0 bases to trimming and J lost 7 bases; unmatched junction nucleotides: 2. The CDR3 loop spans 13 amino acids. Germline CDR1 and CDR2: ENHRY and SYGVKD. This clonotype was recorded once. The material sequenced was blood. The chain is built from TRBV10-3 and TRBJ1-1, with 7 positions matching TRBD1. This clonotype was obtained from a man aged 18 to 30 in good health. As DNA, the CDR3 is TGTGCCATCAGTGAGTCAAGGGACAGTGAAGCTTTCTTT. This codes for CAISESRDSEAFF.